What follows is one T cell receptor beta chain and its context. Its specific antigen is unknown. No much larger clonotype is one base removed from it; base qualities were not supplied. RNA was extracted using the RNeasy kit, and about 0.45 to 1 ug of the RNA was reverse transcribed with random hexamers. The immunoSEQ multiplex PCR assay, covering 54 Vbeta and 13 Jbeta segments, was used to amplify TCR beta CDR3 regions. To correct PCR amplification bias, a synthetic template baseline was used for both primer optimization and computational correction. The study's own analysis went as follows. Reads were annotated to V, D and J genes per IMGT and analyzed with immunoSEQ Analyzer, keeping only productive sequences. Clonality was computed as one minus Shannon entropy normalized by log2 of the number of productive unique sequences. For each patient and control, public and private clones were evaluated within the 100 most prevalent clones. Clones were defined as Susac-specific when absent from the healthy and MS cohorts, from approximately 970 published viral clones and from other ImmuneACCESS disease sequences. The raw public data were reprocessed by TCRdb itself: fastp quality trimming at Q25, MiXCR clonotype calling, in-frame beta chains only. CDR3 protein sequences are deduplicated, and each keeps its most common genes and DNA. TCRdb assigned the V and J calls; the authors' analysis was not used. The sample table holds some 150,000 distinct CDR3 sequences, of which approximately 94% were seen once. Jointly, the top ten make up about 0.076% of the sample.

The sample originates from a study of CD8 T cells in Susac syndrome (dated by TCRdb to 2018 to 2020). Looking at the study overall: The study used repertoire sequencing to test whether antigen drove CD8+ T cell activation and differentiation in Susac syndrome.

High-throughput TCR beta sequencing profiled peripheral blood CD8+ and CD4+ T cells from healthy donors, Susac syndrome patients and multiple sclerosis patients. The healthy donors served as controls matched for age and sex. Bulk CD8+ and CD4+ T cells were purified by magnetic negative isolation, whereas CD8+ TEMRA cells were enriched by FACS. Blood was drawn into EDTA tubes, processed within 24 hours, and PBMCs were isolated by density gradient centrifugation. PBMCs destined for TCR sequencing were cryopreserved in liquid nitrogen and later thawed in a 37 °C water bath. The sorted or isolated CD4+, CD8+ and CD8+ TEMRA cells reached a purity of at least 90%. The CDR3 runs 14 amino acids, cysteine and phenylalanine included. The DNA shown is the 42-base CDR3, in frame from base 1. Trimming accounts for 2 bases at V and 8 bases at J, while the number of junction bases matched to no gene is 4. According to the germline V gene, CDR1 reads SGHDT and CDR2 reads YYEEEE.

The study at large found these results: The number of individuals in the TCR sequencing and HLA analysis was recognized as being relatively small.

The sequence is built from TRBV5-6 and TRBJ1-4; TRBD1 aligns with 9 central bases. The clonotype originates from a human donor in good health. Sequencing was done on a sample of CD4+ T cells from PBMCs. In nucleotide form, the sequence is TGTGCCAGCAGCTTCGGACAGGGGACGGAAAAACTGTTTTTT. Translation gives CASSFGQGTEKLFF.